The T cell receptor (beta chain) under discussion was sequenced for a study of T cells in tuberculosis. About the study: This South African cohort compared adolescents with or without latent tuberculosis against adults with active tuberculosis.

TCRdb keeps only in-frame clones here, not all; method: immunoSEQ multiplex PCR. The profile shows tens of thousands of clones, 97% of them singletons. Germline V gene data show CDR1 as SGHTA and CDR2 as FQGNSA. The CDR3 spans 13 residues. V lost 2 bases to trimming and J lost 6 bases, with 10 bases between them. Sequenced input: PBMCs. This sequence originates from a donor between 10 and 35 years old with latent tuberculosis or without tuberculosis infection. The gene calls are TRBV7-2 and TRBJ1-1; D remains ambiguous. Written as DNA, the CDR3 is TGTGCCAGCAGCTTACGGGAGTTCCCTGAAGCTTTCTTT. It yields the protein CASSLREFPEAFF.